The present entry profiles one T cell receptor (beta chain) with its context. As processed by the authors: For nucleated cells, counts were estimated from reference gene primer amplification. Clones were read by immunoSEQ multiplex PCR, and TCRdb kept only the in-frame ones, dropping some. The D gene and trimming were derived from the DNA, and the V and J assignments and clone size from that table. The table lists around 250,000 clones, roughly 84% of them singletons. CDR3 size: 14 residues. The germline gives CDR1 SNHLY, CDR2 FYNNEI. Trimming took 1 base from V and 3 from J; bases not matched to a gene: 3. These data belong to a study of blood T cell repertoires in COVID-19.

The V and J genes are TRBV2 and TRBJ2-7; 7 bases are a match to TRBD1. The TCR comes from a woman aged 18-29 years with acute or convalescent COVID-19. The sequencing input was peripheral blood. CDR3 coding DNA: TGTGCCAGCAGTGAAGGGGCAGGGGGCTACGAGCAGTACTTC. This encodes CASSEGAGGYEQYF.